A selection of T cell receptor beta chains follows, all from one sample in a study of blood T cell repertoires in COVID-19. Data came from immunoSEQ multiplex PCR; TCRdb stores just in-frame clones and leaves some out. This sample has under 85,000 clones, with about three quarters found just once. The sample taken for sequencing was peripheral blood. Receptors originate from a woman older than 75 with active or convalescent COVID-19. Both conserved end residues are part of each CDR3. D genes are given only for firm matches. A row's size may be missing; if present it is once, few, many or a size class.

d_gene: NA; j_gene: TRBJ1-1; abundance: NA; v_gene: TRBV10-1; CDR3aa: CASRGARKGTEAFF; CDR3nt: TGCGCCAGCAGGGGGGCACGAAAAGGAACTGAAGCTTTCTTT
d_gene: NA; j_gene: TRBJ1-1; abundance: once; v_gene: TRBV6-6; CDR3aa: CASSNDRTHLNTEAFF; CDR3nt: TGTGCCAGCAGTAATGACAGGACCCATTTGAACACTGAAGCTTTCTTT
d_gene: TRBD1; j_gene: TRBJ2-7; abundance: NA; v_gene: TRBV5-1; CDR3aa: CASSYAGGQGESEQYF; CDR3nt: TGCGCCAGCAGCTACGCGGGTGGACAGGGGGAGTCCGAGCAGTACTTC
d_gene: TRBD1; j_gene: TRBJ1-5; abundance: NA; v_gene: TRBV6-5; CDR3aa: CASSYDRASNQPQHF; CDR3nt: TGTGCCAGCAGTTATGACAGGGCTAGCAATCAGCCCCAGCATTTT
d_gene: TRBD1; j_gene: TRBJ1-2; abundance: NA; v_gene: TRBV28; CDR3aa: CASSVTGTIDGYTF; CDR3nt: TGTGCCAGCAGCGTGACAGGGACGATAGATGGCTACACCTTC
d_gene: NA; j_gene: TRBJ1-1; abundance: NA; v_gene: TRBV7-9; CDR3aa: CASSPQGGTEAFF; CDR3nt: TGTGCCAGCAGCCCTCAGGGAGGCACTGAAGCTTTCTTT
d_gene: TRBD2; j_gene: TRBJ2-5; abundance: NA; v_gene: TRBV6-5; CDR3aa: CAAKPLAGVTGTQYF; CDR3nt: TGTGCCGCCAAACCGCTAGCGGGGGTAACTGGGACCCAGTACTTC
d_gene: TRBD2; j_gene: TRBJ2-3; abundance: NA; v_gene: TRBV9; CDR3aa: CASSVQTGTRGSSDTQYF; CDR3nt: TGTGCCAGCAGCGTACAAACCGGGACTAGGGGTTCTAGTGATACGCAGTATTTT
d_gene: NA; j_gene: TRBJ1-3; abundance: NA; v_gene: TRBV27; CDR3aa: CASSLSGSSGNTIYF; CDR3nt: TGTGCCAGCAGTTTAAGCGGAAGCTCTGGAAACACCATATATTTT
d_gene: NA; j_gene: TRBJ1-6; abundance: NA; v_gene: TRBV10-2; CDR3aa: CASSNAGTINNSPLHF; CDR3nt: TGCGCCAGCAGTAATGCCGGGACAATTAACAATTCACCCCTCCACTTT
d_gene: TRBD1; j_gene: TRBJ2-5; abundance: NA; v_gene: TRBV6-5; CDR3aa: CASSQGALETQYF; CDR3nt: TGTGCCAGCAGTCAGGGGGCCTTGGAGACCCAGTACTTC
d_gene: NA; j_gene: TRBJ1-1; abundance: NA; v_gene: TRBV6-2/TRBV6-3; CDR3aa: CASSVPRGGIDTEAFF; CDR3nt: TGTGCCAGCAGTGTTCCCCGGGGGGGCATTGACACTGAAGCTTTCTTT
d_gene: NA; j_gene: TRBJ2-3; abundance: NA; v_gene: TRBV19; CDR3aa: CASSIGGGGTDTQYF; CDR3nt: TGTGCCAGTAGTATAGGGGGCGGGGGCACAGATACGCAGTATTTT
d_gene: NA; j_gene: TRBJ1-6; abundance: NA; v_gene: TRBV9; CDR3aa: CASSASSYNSPLHF; CDR3nt: TGTGCCAGCAGCGCGAGCTCCTATAATTCACCCCTCCACTTT
d_gene: TRBD1; j_gene: TRBJ1-1; abundance: NA; v_gene: TRBV29-1; CDR3aa: CSVGMDRRNTEAFF; CDR3nt: TGCAGCGTTGGTATGGACAGGAGGAACACTGAAGCTTTCTTT
d_gene: NA; j_gene: TRBJ1-1; abundance: once; v_gene: TRBV7-9; CDR3aa: CASSFPVNTEAFF; CDR3nt: TGTGCCAGCAGCTTCCCGGTTAACACTGAAGCTTTCTTT
d_gene: NA; j_gene: TRBJ1-6; abundance: NA; v_gene: TRBV6-4; CDR3aa: CASSESQSNSPLHF; CDR3nt: TGTGCCAGCAGTGAATCGCAGTCAAATTCACCCCTCCACTTT
d_gene: TRBD1; j_gene: TRBJ2-1; abundance: few; v_gene: TRBV5-4; CDR3aa: CASSSTGDEQFF; CDR3nt: TGTGCCAGCAGCTCGACAGGGGATGAGCAGTTCTTC
d_gene: TRBD1; j_gene: TRBJ1-5; abundance: NA; v_gene: TRBV6-5; CDR3aa: CASSRQGSGSQPQHF; CDR3nt: TGTGCCAGCAGTCGACAGGGCTCTGGGAGTCAGCCCCAGCATTTT
d_gene: TRBD1; j_gene: TRBJ1-1; abundance: NA; v_gene: TRBV10-3; CDR3aa: CAIRKDRGTEAFF; CDR3nt: TGTGCCATCAGAAAGGACAGGGGAACTGAAGCTTTCTTT
d_gene: TRBD2; j_gene: TRBJ2-1; abundance: NA; v_gene: TRBV27; CDR3aa: CASSPLAGGLGLYNEQFF; CDR3nt: TGTGCCAGCAGTCCCCTAGCGGGGGGGCTCGGACTGTACAATGAGCAGTTCTTC
d_gene: NA; j_gene: TRBJ1-1; abundance: NA; v_gene: TRBV6-2/TRBV6-3; CDR3aa: CASSPGGETEAFF; CDR3nt: TGTGCCAGCAGTCCGGGGGGGGAAACTGAAGCTTTCTTT
d_gene: TRBD2; j_gene: TRBJ2-7; abundance: NA; v_gene: TRBV5-1; CDR3aa: CASSVGLPHEQYF; CDR3nt: TGCGCCAGCAGCGTGGGACTACCCCACGAGCAGTACTTC
d_gene: NA; j_gene: TRBJ2-1; abundance: NA; v_gene: TRBV18; CDR3aa: CASSPIGRVQEQFF; CDR3nt: TGTGCCAGCTCACCAATCGGCAGGGTCCAGGAGCAGTTCTTC
d_gene: TRBD1; j_gene: TRBJ1-1; abundance: NA; v_gene: TRBV6-1; CDR3aa: CASSETGTGDTEAFF; CDR3nt: TGTGCCAGCAGTGAAACCGGGACAGGGGATACTGAAGCTTTCTTT
d_gene: TRBD1; j_gene: TRBJ1-2; abundance: NA; v_gene: TRBV28; CDR3aa: CASSSPGQGRYGYTF; CDR3nt: TGTGCCAGCAGTTCCCCCGGACAGGGAAGGTATGGCTACACCTTC
d_gene: NA; j_gene: TRBJ2-7; abundance: many; v_gene: TRBV5-4; CDR3aa: CASSFNRVGEQYF; CDR3nt: TGTGCCAGCAGCTTTAACAGGGTTGGCGAGCAGTACTTC